What follows are 2 T cell receptor beta chains derived from one specimen sequenced in a study of tumor-infiltrating lymphocytes in primary liver carcinoma. Unsorted bulk tissue, about 19-32 mg of it, served as the source for co-extraction of RNA and DNA. TCR beta cDNA was reverse-transcribed from about 550 ng of total RNA. The reaction used a constant-region primer and ProtoScript II reverse transcriptase. Modified slightly, ARM-PCR produced TCR beta libraries over three nested multiplex PCR rounds. TRBV1-TRBV30 forward and Cbeta reverse primers drove the first two roughly 10-cycle rounds. One entry per CDR3 protein results from TCRdb running MiXCR on the multiplex PCR reads. Of 55,000 to 70,000 distinct CDR3 sequences listed, 60% to 85% are singletons. Source material: liver tumor tissue from sampling region 2. The subset here: tumor region T2, inferior pole. The source of these receptors is a man aged 35-49 years with primary liver carcinoma and hepatitis B virus infection.

A remark on this clonotype: Its ends do not fully match the called genes, so a read error is possible. V is TRBV6-6 and J is TRBJ2-1, with 7 bases lining up with TRBD2. This CDR3 has 18 residues. Germline V gives CDR1 MNHNY, CDR2 SVGAGI (reference sequence). The DNA of the CDR3 is TGTGTCAGCAGTTACTCGGATGGGCTAGCGGTCTCCTACAATGAACAGTTCTTC. It codes for CVSSYSDGLAVSYNEQFF.

Points on this clonotype: At one boundary the junction diverges from the germline segment, which might be a read error. This chain links TRBV7-8 with TRBJ2-3; 8 bases align to TRBD2. CDR3 size: 18 residues. Germline CDR1 reads SGHVS; CDR2 reads FQNEAQ. The CDR3 DNA is TGTGGCAGCAGCAAACCGGGACTAGACTTCACCAGGAAGGATACGCAGTATTTT. Residues: CGSSKPGLDFTRKDTQYF.